This entry lists 20 T cell receptor beta chains sequenced from one sample in a study of blood T cell repertoires in COVID-19 (dated by TCRdb to the early 2020s). Libraries were built with the immunoSEQ multiplex PCR assay. TCRdb holds this immuneACCESS table with in-frame rearrangements only. Some clones are missing; in checked studies, unresolved V genes explain under half, and the rest has no known cause. In all, the sample holds about 120,000 clones, and roughly 84% of those were seen once. 3.9% of the sample is in the top ten clones. Sequences were obtained from peripheral blood. The receptors shown here come from a man in his sixties with acute or convalescent COVID-19.

The chain joins TRBV2 to TRBJ1-2; D possibly corresponds to TRBD1 (6 bases). The CDR3 is made up of 13 amino acids. The germline V gene encodes CDR1 SNHLY and CDR2 FYNNEI. V was pared by 10 bases and J by 4 bases, with 16 bases between. CDR3 sequence reads: CANLHRVGYGYTF. The CDR3 DNA reads TGTGCCAACCTACACAGGGTGGGCTATGGCTACACCTTC.

This clone was observed once. The chain uses TRBV5-4 and TRBJ1-2, with 7 bases aligning to TRBD1. V lost 3 bases and J lost 14; bases outside the gene matches: 16. This CDR3 is 14 amino acids long. Germline values: CDR1 SGHNT, CDR2 YYREEE (reference sequence). CDR3 bases: TGTGCCAGCAGCTCCGGGACAGAAACCCTACAAGGGACCTTC. Translation: CASSSGTETLQGTF.

The chain is built from TRBV19 and TRBJ2-3; TRBD2 matches 13 bases. Per germline, CDR1 LNHDA and CDR2 SQIVND (reference sequence). This CDR3 region has 17 residues. J was trimmed by 6 bases and V by 4 bases; bases with no gene match: 10. CDR3 sequence reads: CASSRKTSGRVTDTQYF. CDR3 bases: TGTGCCAGTAGTAGGAAAACTAGCGGGAGGGTCACGGATACGCAGTATTTT.

V usage is TRBV15 and J usage is TRBJ1-3; D not resolved. This CDR3 has 15 residues. V was cut by 1 base and J by 2 bases, with 9 bases left in between. CDR1 is LNHNV and CDR2 is YYDKDF in the germline V gene (reference sequence). Here the CDR3 reads CATSRGSAAGNTIYF. For the CDR3, the DNA is TGTGCCACCAGCAGAGGATCGGCGGCTGGAAACACCATATATTTT.

The chain recombines TRBV19 with TRBJ1-6, with D possibly matching TRBD1 (5 bases). This CDR3 has 18 residues. CDR1 LNHDA and CDR2 SQIVND come from the germline V gene (reference sequence). The V gene lost 0 bases and the J gene lost 8 bases, with 20 bases spanning the gap. The CDR3 here is CASSIDRTPRGEDSPLHF. DNA for the CDR3: TGTGCCAGTAGTATAGATCGGACTCCCCGGGGGGAGGATTCACCCCTCCACTTT.

The chain links TRBV24-1 to TRBJ2-1; 12 positions match TRBD2. Germline V lookup: CDR1 KGHDR, CDR2 SFDVKD. V lost 2 bases, J lost 1 base, and 8 bases stayed unmatched. The CDR3 loop spans 19 amino acids. In nucleotides, the CDR3 is TGTGCCACCAGTGATTCCCTAGCGGGGGGGAGCAAGTCCTACAATGAGCAGTTCTTC. Its translation: CATSDSLAGGSKSYNEQFF.

This chain joins TRBV4-3 and TRBJ2-7; perhaps TRBD2 as D (5 bases). CDR1 is LGHNA, CDR2 YSLEER, per germline. This CDR3 spans 17 amino acids. V was trimmed by 3 bases and J by 7 bases, leaving 25 bases between them. This CDR3 reads CASSQVIPAPWTGEQYF. DNA of the CDR3: TGCGCCAGCAGCCAGGTAATTCCGGCCCCTTGGACGGGAGAGCAGTACTTC.

The chain has TRBV4-1 and TRBJ2-3; TRBD1 might be the D (6 bases). CDR1 and CDR2 (germline): MGHRA, YSYEKL. V was trimmed by 2 bases and J by 3 bases, leaving 12 bases between them. This CDR3 contains 15 residues. CDR3 residues: CASSQSGQGTDTQYF. DNA of the CDR3: TGCGCCAGCAGCCAAAGTGGCCAGGGGACAGATACGCAGTATTTT.

CDR3 residues: CASSLVAGGEKTQYF. In DNA, the CDR3 is TGTGCCAGCAGCTTGGTCGCGGGAGGGGAGAAGACCCAGTACTTC. V is TRBV5-6 and J is TRBJ2-5; 9 bases fit TRBD2. The CDR3 totals 15 residues. V lost 0 bases, J lost 6 bases, and 6 bases stayed unmatched. In germline, CDR1 is SGHDT, CDR2 YYEEEE. Drawing the rest from reference TRBV5-6 and TRBJ2-5, the complete variable domain is DAGVTQSPTHLIKTRGQQVTLRCSPKSGHDTVSWYQQALGQGPQFIFQYYEEEERQRGNFPDRFSGHQFPNYSSELNVNALLLGDSALYLCASSLVAGGEKTQYFGPGTRLLVL.

The V gene is TRBV5-6, the J gene TRBJ1-5; TRBD1 matches 10 bases. The germline CDR1 and CDR2 sequences are SGHDT and YYEEEE. The CDR3 extends over 15 amino acids. Unmatched junction bases numbered 6, after V lost 4 bases and J lost 5 bases. CDR3 residues: CASSRDRGGHQPQHF. The CDR3 DNA reads as TGTGCCAGCAGCAGGGACAGGGGAGGCCATCAGCCCCAGCATTTT. Full variable domain (remainder filled in from reference TRBV5-6 and TRBJ1-5): DAGVTQSPTHLIKTRGQQVTLRCSPKSGHDTVSWYQQALGQGPQFIFQYYEEEERQRGNFPDRFSGHQFPNYSSELNVNALLLGDSALYLCASSRDRGGHQPQHFGDGTRLSIL.

The chain's CDR3 is CASSAYLREDKYSSYNEQFF. In DNA, the CDR3 is TGTGCCAGTAGCGCCTATTTGCGGGAGGACAAATATAGCTCCTACAATGAGCAGTTCTTC. The rearrangement joins TRBV19 to TRBJ2-1, with 8 positions matching TRBD2. Germline assignment: CDR1 LNHDA and CDR2 SQIVND (reference sequence). The CDR3 length is 20 residues. With V trimmed by 6 bases and J by 0 bases, 19 bases remained unmatched.

The chain uses TRBV28 and TRBJ2-7, with 7 bases lining up with TRBD1. The junction had 12 bases not matched to a gene; V was cut back by 3 bases and J by 4 bases. CDR3 size: 16 residues. From germline, CDR1 is MDHEN and CDR2 SYDVKM. The CDR3 DNA reads as TGTGCCAGCAGTTTTGGGACAGACTATTTGGTTTACGAGCAGTACTTC. Protein: CASSFGTDYLVYEQYF.

The chain carries TRBV5-4 and TRBJ2-5, with a tentative D call TRBD1 (5 bases). The CDR3 length is 14 residues. Trimming pared 1 base from V and 3 bases from J, leaving 10 bases between. Germline CDR1 is SGHNT and CDR2 is YYREEE (reference sequence). In DNA, the CDR3 is TGTGCCAGCAGCTTGCTCGGCAGGGAAGAGACCCAGTACTTC. Protein sequence: CASSLLGREETQYF.

J is TRBJ1-6 and V is TRBV6-5, with D possibly TRBD1 on 5 matching bases. There are 13 residues in the CDR3. V was pared by 3 bases and J by 9 bases, with 9 bases between. Germline V gene lookup returns CDR1 MNHEY and CDR2 SVGAGI. The CDR3 nucleotides are TGTGCCAGCAGTTATCAAGGGGCTTCACCCCTCCACTTT. Amino acids: CASSYQGASPLHF.

The chain employs TRBV11-2 and TRBJ2-7; 8 nucleotides agree with TRBD1. Per germline, CDR1 SGHAT and CDR2 FQNNGV. The ends lost 4 bases at V and 0 bases at J; junction bases unmatched: 8. The CDR3 is made up of 16 amino acids. The CDR3 sequence: CASSSRGQGYSYEQYF. CDR3 coding DNA: TGTGCCAGCAGCTCCCGCGGACAGGGTTACTCCTACGAGCAGTACTTC.

The gene calls are TRBV27 and TRBJ1-1; 10 bases fit TRBD1. The CDR3 length is 17 residues. The junction had 12 bases not matched to a gene; V was cut back by 3 bases and J by 5 bases. Germline V lookup: CDR1 MNHEY, CDR2 SMNVEV (reference sequence). Here the CDR3 reads CASSLGQGRGWFTEAFF. Written as DNA, the CDR3 is TGTGCCAGCAGTTTGGGACAGGGGCGGGGGTGGTTTACTGAAGCTTTCTTT.

This rearrangement joins TRBV21-1 to TRBJ1-1; TRBD1, the table's D call, was not compared with the DNA. TRBV21-1 is tagged as a pseudogene. The CDR3 spans 17 residues. Here the CDR3 reads CASSKEKGILMNTEAFF. CDR3 DNA: TGTGCCAGCAGCAAAGAAAAGGGGATCCTCATGAACACTGAAGCTTTCTTT.

The rearrangement uses TRBV4-3 and TRBJ2-3, with 7 bases identical to TRBD2. Germline CDR1 reads LGHNA; CDR2 reads YSLEER. CDR3 length: 16 amino acids. J was trimmed by 5 bases and V by 0 bases; bases with no gene match: 8. The DNA for the CDR3 is TGCGCCAGCAGCCAAGATCCGGGGGGAAAGGGAGATACGCAGTATTTT. Amino acids: CASSQDPGGKGDTQYF.

The chain couples TRBV7-2 to TRBJ2-4; 11 nucleotides align to TRBD2. The CDR3 is 15 amino acids. The germline V gene encodes CDR1 SGHTA and CDR2 FQGNSA. V trimming: 5 bases; J trimming: 8 bases; junction bases outside the gene matches: 8. The CDR3 is CASSTSGSSSDIQYF. In DNA, the CDR3 is TGTGCCAGCAGCACTAGCGGGAGCTCCTCGGACATTCAGTACTTC.

The chain combines TRBV5-6 with TRBJ1-3; TRBD1 agrees at 9 bases. The CDR3 loop spans 16 amino acids. The ends lost 0 bases at V and 8 bases at J; junction bases unmatched: 9. CDR1 is SGHDT and CDR2 is YYEEEE in the germline V gene. The CDR3 DNA sequence: TGTGCCAGCAGCTTGGATGGACAGGGGAGAGGCTACACCATATATTTT. Its protein product is CASSLDGQGRGYTIYF.